The 3 T cell receptor beta chains below all came from one sample that was sequenced in a study of molecular identifiers for immune sequencing clone quantification. TCRdb redid the calling of the PCR reads with MiXCR, one entry per CDR3 protein. This sample has tens of thousands of distinct CDR3 sequences, with 20% to 25% found just once. The sequenced sample was naive CD8+ T cells from blood, with Jurkat cell RNA spiked in. Subset noted: FACS-sorted CD8+CD4-CCR7+CD45RA+ naive T cells. These receptors were obtained from a human donor in good health. Some libraries in this study had Jurkat cell RNA spiked in.

About this clonotype itself: This could be a read error, since a much larger clone is one nucleotide away. The chain joins TRBV3-1 to TRBJ2-2; no firm D call. CDR3 length equals 14 residues. Trimming took off 8 bases at V and 4 bases at J, with 14 bases between the two ends. The germline CDR1 and CDR2 sequences are LGHDT and YNNKEL (reference sequence). CDR3 nucleotide sequence: TGTGCCAGCGGAGCTGGTCCGAGCACCGGGGAGCTGTTTTTT. Encoded protein: CASGAGPSTGELFF.

This clonotype occurred many times. V and J are TRBV7-2 and TRBJ2-3; D gene unclear. The CDR3 length is 16 residues. V lost 1 base and J lost 3, with 14 bases in between. Germline-derived CDR1 and CDR2 are SGHTA and FQGNSA. The CDR3 loop reads CASSLGLAPPTDTQYF. For the CDR3, the DNA is TGTGCCAGCAGCTTAGGCCTTGCTCCCCCTACAGATACGCAGTATTTT.

This clonotype was seen many times. This rearrangement joins TRBV6-5 to TRBJ2-3; 9 nucleotides match TRBD2. The V and J ends lost 5 bases and 2 bases, in that order; junction bases with no gene match: 8. The CDR3 runs to 16 residues. Germline V gene data show CDR1 as MNHEY and CDR2 as SVGAGI. The CDR3 sequence: CASSTYSGGNTDTQYF. Here the CDR3 DNA reads TGTGCCAGCAGTACCTATAGCGGGGGAAACACAGATACGCAGTATTTT.